A selection of T cell receptor beta chains follows, all from one sample in a study of tumor-infiltrating lymphocytes in oesophageal squamous cell carcinoma. TCRdb reprocessed the PCR reads with MiXCR, giving one entry per CDR3 protein. The sample comprises 15,000 to 25,000 distinct CDR3 sequences, 39% of which are singletons, and roughly 21% rests with the top ten. Material for sequencing was esophageal tumor tissue. The receptors derive from a male donor with esophageal squamous cell carcinoma. The conserved cysteine and the conserved F or W are not part of the CDR3 here. A D gene is named only where the DNA matches it firmly.

TRBV30 . AWSVESATSSPLQ
TRBV5-1 TRBD2 ASRERGASYEQY
TRBV6-1 TRBD2 ASSARLAGANNEQY
TRBV5-3 . ASSPRDSQETQY
TRBV20-1 TRBD2 SAIPGTSGTYEQY
TRBV6-2/TRBV6-3 TRBD1 ASTTGHNEQF
TRBV10-2 TRBD2 ASRRAGGPDTGELF
TRBV23-1 . ASSKQTQNTEAF
TRBV5-1 TRBD1 ASRGQGGSGQETQY
TRBV6-1 . ASSLTPNSGNTIY
TRBV3-1 . ASSHPNTGELF
TRBV7-3 . ASGFADTQY
TRBV7-2 . ASTRSRTYEQY
TRBV12-3/TRBV12-4 . ASRATAGTGELF
TRBV6-1 TRBD2 ASSLRTSGGTDTQY
TRBV10-1 . ASSRGSNEKLF
TRBV9 TRBD1 ASSPQTGGFYGYT
TRBV7-1 . ASSPESNLWSNEKLF
TRBV7-8 TRBD1 ASTPRGQGLQGELF
TRBV2 TRBD1 ASSEDRGRDTGELF
TRBV7-2 TRBD2 ASTKTGGNSYEQY
TRBV7-2 . ASSLGGTSTDTQY
TRBV6-8 TRBD2 ASSPGTSGRALLVGVEETQY
TRBV28 . ASSSRRGAGGELF
TRBV7-3 . ASSQGGGKETQY
TRBV12-3/TRBV12-4 . ASSSPEGRNEQY
TRBV7-2 . ASTLSDTQY
TRBV7-2 . ASSLRTDTDTQY
TRBV19 . ASSMEGRRYGYT
TRBV5-6 . ASSFSWAGGSTDTQY
TRBV7-2 . ASSDYRAMNTEAF
TRBV7-2 . ASSFPTGEQY
TRBV7-2 . ASRRLGDEQY
TRBV4-1 . ASSQGLTASSYNEQF
TRBV11-2 TRBD2 ASSFRGGRGNADTQY
TRBV5-1 TRBD1 ASSLTGSDEQY
TRBV6-2/TRBV6-3 . ASSYTRADTQY
TRBV5-1 TRBD1 ASSLADRDNSPLH
TRBV7-2 TRBD2 ASSLAESGGHYEQY